Below are 8 T cell receptor beta chains sequenced from a single sample in a study of PD-1 blockade in classical Hodgkin lymphoma (dated by TCRdb to 2019 to 2021). The receptor library was made with the immunoSEQ multiplex PCR assay. What TCRdb holds here is the immuneACCESS table cut down to in-frame rearrangements. Part of the clones is not present; checked against another copy, under half of the missing clones reflect an unresolved V gene, and the others are unexplained. The sample table shows about 41,000 clones, and over 70% are seen once. Approximately 20% of the sample goes to the ten largest clones. The sample's time point label, in plain terms: cycle 1 day 1 (C1D1), immediately before nivolumab initiation. Relapse after autologous stem cell transplantation had occurred in all trial patients, and cohorts A, B and C were distinguished by prior brentuximab vedotin exposure. The material sequenced was peripheral blood mononuclear cells (PBMCs), taken at baseline. The origin of the receptors is a human donor with classical Hodgkin lymphoma.

This rearrangement joins TRBV19 to TRBJ1-2, with no clear D. The germline V and J ends were trimmed by 10 bases and 4 bases, with 19 bases remaining between them. CDR1 and CDR2 from the germline V gene are LNHDA and SQIVND (reference sequence). This CDR3 comprises 14 residues. The CDR3 is CATSIPRTTYGYTF. CDR3 coding DNA: TGTGCCACCTCTATTCCCAGGACGACCTATGGCTACACCTTC.

This chain connects TRBV12-5 to TRBJ2-1; weak D call: TRBD2 (5 bases). Trimming stripped 4 bases from V and 6 bases from J, with 13 bases between. Germline CDR1 reads LGHNT; CDR2 reads FRNRAP. The CDR3 totals 14 residues. The CDR3 region has the DNA TGTGCTAGTGGTTCCCATTTGCGGGCCAATGAGCAGTTCTTC. It encodes CASGSHLRANEQFF.

This sequence joins TRBV28 and TRBJ1-2; a weak D match, TRBD1 (5 bases). Germline CDR1 is MDHEN and CDR2 is SYDVKM. V lost 1 base to trimming and J lost 2 bases, with 8 bases between them. This CDR3 is 14 amino acids long. The CDR3 here is CASSLSDRNYGYTF. CDR3 nucleotide sequence: TGTGCCAGCAGTTTATCCGACAGAAACTATGGCTACACCTTC.

The chain couples TRBV6-5 to TRBJ1-3; no clear D gene. This CDR3 has 15 residues. Trimming shortened V by 7 bases and J by 0 bases, and 13 bases separated the two germline ends. Germline-derived CDR1 and CDR2 are MNHEY and SVGAGI. Here the CDR3 DNA reads TGTGCCAGCATTAACCCCCGCGGCTCTGGAAACACCATATATTTT. Protein sequence: CASINPRGSGNTIYF.

The sample holds a few counts of this clone. The chain links TRBV6-5 to TRBJ1-3, with 8 bases fitting TRBD1. CDR1 MNHEY and CDR2 SVGAGI come from the germline V gene. This CDR3 comprises 15 residues. Germline trimming cut 4 bases from V and 3 bases from J; bases unmatched to any gene: 5. CDR3 region: CASSSDRGYGNTIYF. The CDR3 coding sequence is TGTGCCAGCAGTTCCGACAGGGGATATGGAAACACCATATATTTT.

V usage is TRBV7-3 and J usage is TRBJ2-1; the match to TRBD2 covers 7 bases. This CDR3 contains 17 residues. With V trimmed by 1 base and J by 8 bases, 14 bases remained unmatched. CDR1 and CDR2 (germline): SGHTA, FQGTGA. The CDR3 is CASSLRGGAGVEYEQFF. CDR3 nucleotides: TGTGCCAGCAGCTTAAGGGGTGGGGCGGGAGTGGAGTATGAGCAGTTCTTC.

The gene calls are TRBV5-1 and TRBJ1-1; the D is unclear. Deletions cut 4 bases from V and 4 bases from J, with 11 bases between. The V gene's germline CDR1 is SGHRS and CDR2 YFSETQ. This CDR3 contains 13 residues. CDR3 sequence (DNA): TGCGCCAGCAGCCTTTCAATGGGCACTGAAGCTTTCTTT. Residues: CASSLSMGTEAFF.

The V call is TRBV5-6, the J call TRBJ2-4; D not certain. This CDR3 spans 16 amino acids. The germline V gene encodes CDR1 SGHDT and CDR2 YYEEEE. Trimming cost V 0 bases and J 0 bases, with 10 bases left between them. CDR3 coding DNA: TGTGCCAGCAGCTTGGACAGCACACTAGCCAAAAACATTCAGTACTTC. Translation: CASSLDSTLAKNIQYF.